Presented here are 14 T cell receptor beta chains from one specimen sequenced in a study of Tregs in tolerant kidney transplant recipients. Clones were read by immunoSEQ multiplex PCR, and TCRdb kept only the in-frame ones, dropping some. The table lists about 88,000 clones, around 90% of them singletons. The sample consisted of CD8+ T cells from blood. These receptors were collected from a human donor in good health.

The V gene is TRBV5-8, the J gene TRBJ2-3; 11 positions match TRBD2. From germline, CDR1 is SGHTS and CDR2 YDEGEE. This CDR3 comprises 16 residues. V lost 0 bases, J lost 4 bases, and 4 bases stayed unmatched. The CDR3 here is CASSLGSGGAADTQYF. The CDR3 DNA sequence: TGTGCCAGCAGCTTGGGTAGCGGGGGGGCCGCAGATACGCAGTATTTT.

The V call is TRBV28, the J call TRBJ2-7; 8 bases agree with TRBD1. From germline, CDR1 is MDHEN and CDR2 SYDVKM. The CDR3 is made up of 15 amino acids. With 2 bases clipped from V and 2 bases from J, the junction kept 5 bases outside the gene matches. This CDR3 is CASSLPGQGTYEQYF. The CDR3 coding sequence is TGTGCCAGCAGTTTACCCGGACAGGGAACCTACGAGCAGTACTTC.

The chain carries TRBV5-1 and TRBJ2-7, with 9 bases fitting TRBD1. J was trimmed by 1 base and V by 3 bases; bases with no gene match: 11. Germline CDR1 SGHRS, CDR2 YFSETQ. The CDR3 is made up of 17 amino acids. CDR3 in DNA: TGCGCCAGCAGCTCCGCACATTTACAGGGGGCATCCTACGAGCAGTACTTC. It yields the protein CASSSAHLQGASYEQYF.

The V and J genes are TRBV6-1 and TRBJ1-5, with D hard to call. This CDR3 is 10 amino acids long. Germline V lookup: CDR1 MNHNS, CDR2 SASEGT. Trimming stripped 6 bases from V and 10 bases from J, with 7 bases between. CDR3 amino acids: CASRDGPQHF. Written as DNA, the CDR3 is TGTGCCAGCAGGGACGGACCCCAGCATTTT.

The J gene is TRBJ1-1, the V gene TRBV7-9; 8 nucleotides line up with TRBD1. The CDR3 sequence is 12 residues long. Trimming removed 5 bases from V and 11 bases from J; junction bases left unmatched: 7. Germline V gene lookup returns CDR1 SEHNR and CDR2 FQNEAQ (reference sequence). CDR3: CASSPRGQDAFF. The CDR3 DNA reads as TGTGCCAGCAGCCCCAGGGGGCAGGATGCTTTCTTT.

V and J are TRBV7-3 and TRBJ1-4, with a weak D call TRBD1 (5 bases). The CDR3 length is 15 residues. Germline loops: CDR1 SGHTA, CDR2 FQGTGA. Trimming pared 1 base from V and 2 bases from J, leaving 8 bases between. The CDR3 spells CASSLSGATNEKLFF. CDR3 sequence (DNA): TGTGCCAGCAGCTTAAGCGGGGCGACTAATGAAAAACTGTTTTTT. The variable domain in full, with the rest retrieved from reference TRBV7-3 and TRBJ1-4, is GAGVSQTPSNKVTEKGKYVELRCDPISGHTALYWYRQSLGQGPEFLIYFQGTGAADDSGLPNDRFFAVRPEGSVSTLKIQRTERGDSAVYLCASSLSGATNEKLFFGSGTQLSVL.

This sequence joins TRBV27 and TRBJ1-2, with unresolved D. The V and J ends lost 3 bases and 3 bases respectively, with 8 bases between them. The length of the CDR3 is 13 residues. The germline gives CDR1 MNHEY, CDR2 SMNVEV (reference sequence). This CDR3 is CASSFNPYYGYTF. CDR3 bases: TGTGCCAGCAGTTTCAATCCCTACTATGGCTACACCTTC.

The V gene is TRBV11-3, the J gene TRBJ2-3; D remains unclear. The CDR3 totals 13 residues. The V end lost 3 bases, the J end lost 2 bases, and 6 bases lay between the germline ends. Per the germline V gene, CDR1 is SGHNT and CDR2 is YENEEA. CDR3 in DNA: TGTGCCAGCAGCTTGATCCTCACAGATACGCAGTATTTT. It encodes CASSLILTDTQYF.

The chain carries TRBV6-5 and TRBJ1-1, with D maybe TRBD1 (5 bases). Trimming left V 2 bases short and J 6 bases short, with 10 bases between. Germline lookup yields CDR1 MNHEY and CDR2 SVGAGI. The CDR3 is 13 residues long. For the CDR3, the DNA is TGTGCCAGCAGTTACCAGGGTCTCGCTGAAGCTTTCTTT. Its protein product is CASSYQGLAEAFF.

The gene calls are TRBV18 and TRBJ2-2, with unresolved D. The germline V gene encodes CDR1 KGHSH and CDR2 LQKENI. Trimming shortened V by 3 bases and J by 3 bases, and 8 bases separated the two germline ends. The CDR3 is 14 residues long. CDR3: CASSPAGYTGELFF. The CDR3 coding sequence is TGTGCCAGCTCACCGGCTGGGTACACCGGGGAGCTGTTTTTT.

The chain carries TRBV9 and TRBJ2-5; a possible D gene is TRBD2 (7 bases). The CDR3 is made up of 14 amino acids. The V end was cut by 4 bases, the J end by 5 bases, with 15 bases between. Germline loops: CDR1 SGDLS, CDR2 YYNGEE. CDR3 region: CASSNGPGGETQYF. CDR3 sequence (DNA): TGTGCCAGCAGCAACGGCCCGGGGGGCGAGACCCAGTACTTC.

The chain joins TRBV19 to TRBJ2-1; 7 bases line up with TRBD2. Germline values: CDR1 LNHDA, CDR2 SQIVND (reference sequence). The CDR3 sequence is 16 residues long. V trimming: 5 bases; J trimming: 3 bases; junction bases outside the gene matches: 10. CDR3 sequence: CASSGSGFLLYNEQFF. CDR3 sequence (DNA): TGTGCCAGTAGTGGTAGCGGGTTTCTCCTCTACAATGAGCAGTTCTTC.

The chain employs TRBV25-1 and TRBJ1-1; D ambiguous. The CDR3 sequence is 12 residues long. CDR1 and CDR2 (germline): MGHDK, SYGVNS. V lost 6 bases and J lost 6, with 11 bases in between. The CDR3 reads CASRPGWAEAFF. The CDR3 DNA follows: TGTGCCAGCAGGCCGGGGTGGGCTGAAGCTTTCTTT. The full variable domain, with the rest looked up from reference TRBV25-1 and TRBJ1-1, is EADIYQTPRYLVIGTGKKITLECSQTMGHDKMYWYQQDPGMELHLIHYSYGVNSTEKGDLSSESTVSRIRTEHFPLTLESARPSHTSQYLCASRPGWAEAFFGQGTRLTVV.

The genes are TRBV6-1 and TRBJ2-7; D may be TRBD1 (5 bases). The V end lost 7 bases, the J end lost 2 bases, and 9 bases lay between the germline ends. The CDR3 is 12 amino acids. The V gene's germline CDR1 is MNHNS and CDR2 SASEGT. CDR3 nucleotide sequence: TGTGCCAGCATCACAGGAACCTACGAGCAGTACTTC. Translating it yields CASITGTYEQYF.